This is a list of T cell receptor beta chains from one sample in a study of cytomegalovirus exposure and HLA in healthy donors. TCRdb keeps only in-frame clones here, not all; method: immunoSEQ multiplex PCR. The table has approximately 110,000 clones, roughly 79% seen once. The sequencing sample was made of PBMCs. These receptors originate from a woman aged 25 to 45 in good health and CMV-seronegative. Both conserved end residues are part of each CDR3. The D gene is left open where the match is weak. Rows give clone size only sometimes, using once, few, many, or a class for an expanded clone.

V	J	D	size	DNA	CDR3
TRBV10-3	TRBJ2-6	-	-	TGTGCCATCAGTGAGTCGGCTGCTCAAGAGGGTGGGGCCAACGTCCTGACTTTC	CAISESAAQEGGANVLTF
TRBV19	TRBJ2-3	-	-	TGTGCCAGTAAACACCTTCTCACAGATACGCAGTATTTT	CASKHLLTDTQYF
TRBV21-1	TRBJ1-2	-	-	TGTGCCAGCAGCAAAGCGCAAACGGACAGGGGGAACTGTGGCTACACCTTC	CASSKAQTDRGNCGYTF
TRBV18	TRBJ2-6	TRBD2	few	TGTGCCAGCTCACCGGGGGGACTAGCGGGGATCTCTGGGGCCAACGTCCTGACTTTC	CASSPGGLAGISGANVLTF
TRBV2	TRBJ1-5	-	-	TGTGCCAGCAGTTATGGGGGCCAGCCCCAGCATTTT	CASSYGGQPQHF
TRBV28	TRBJ1-4	-	-	TGTGCCAGCAGGGGCGGGACCGGGCCCGAAAAACTGTTTTTT	CASRGGTGPEKLFF
TRBV7-9	TRBJ2-1	TRBD2	-	TGTGCCAGCAGCTCTGAGCGGGAGAAGGGCAATGAGCAGTTCTTC	CASSSEREKGNEQFF
TRBV5-1	TRBJ2-5	TRBD1	-	TGCGCCAGCAGCTTGGGGGACAGGGGGACCTTGGCACAAGAGACCCAGTACTTC	CASSLGDRGTLAQETQYF
TRBV7-2	TRBJ1-2	-	once	TGTGCCAGCAGCTTAGCATTCCGGGGATTGGGCTACACCTTC	CASSLAFRGLGYTF
TRBV11-3	TRBJ1-1	-	-	TGTGCCAGCAGCTCTACAGGGAACACTGAAGCTTTCTTT	CASSSTGNTEAFF
TRBV2	TRBJ1-2	TRBD1	-	TGTGCCAGCAGCTCGACAGGGATGGGCGGCTACACCTTC	CASSSTGMGGYTF
TRBV30	TRBJ2-3	-	-	TGTGCCTGGGAGCGAGATACGCAGTATTTT	CAWERDTQYF
TRBV5-1	TRBJ2-1	TRBD1	-	TGCGCCAGCAGCCCAATTACAGGGGGCAATGAGCAGTTCTTC	CASSPITGGNEQFF
TRBV20-1	TRBJ2-7	-	-	TGCAGTGCTAGAACGGGGTACGAGCAGTACTTC	CSARTGYEQYF
TRBV11-3	TRBJ2-1	TRBD2	-	TGTGCCAGCAGCTTAGTTGCGGGGGGACACAATGAGCAGTTCTTC	CASSLVAGGHNEQFF
TRBV7-2	TRBJ2-5	TRBD2	-	TGTGCCAGCAGCTCAAGACTAGCGGCGTACCAAGAGACCCAGTACTTC	CASSSRLAAYQETQYF
TRBV5-1	TRBJ2-5	TRBD1	-	TGCGCCAGCAACGAAGGGGACAGTAGGGAGACCCAGTACTTC	CASNEGDSRETQYF
TRBV28	TRBJ1-1	TRBD1	-	TGTGCCAGCAGGACAGGGGGCGCGGGGACTGAAGCTTTCTTT	CASRTGGAGTEAFF
TRBV9	TRBJ2-7	TRBD2	-	TGTGCCAGCAGCGGTAGCGGGCCCTACGAGCAGTACTTC	CASSGSGPYEQYF
TRBV4-2	TRBJ2-5	TRBD1	-	TGTGCCAGCAGCCAAGACCTGCCAGGGCAGGGGGCATCTTTCGAAGAGACCCAGTACTTC	CASSQDLPGQGASFEETQYF
TRBV6-5	TRBJ1-4	TRBD1	-	TGTGCCACCTGGGACAGGGTTGAAAAACTGTTTTTT	CATWDRVEKLFF
TRBV27	TRBJ2-3	-	-	TGTGCCAGCAGTTTCGGTAATACGCAGTATTTT	CASSFGNTQYF
TRBV28	TRBJ1-2	-	-	TGTGCCAGCAGTTTTGTGGACAGCGTTTATGGCTACACCTTC	CASSFVDSVYGYTF
TRBV28	TRBJ2-5	-	-	TGTGCCAGCGCGAGACCAGGGCGGCCCCAGTACTTC	CASARPGRPQYF
TRBV30	TRBJ1-4	TRBD1	-	TGTGCCTGGAGTACCCCGGGACAGATCTATGAAAAACTGTTTTTT	CAWSTPGQIYEKLFF
TRBV28	TRBJ2-1	TRBD1	-	TGTGCCAGCAGTTCCTGGACAGGGAGCTCCTACAATGAGCAGTTCTTC	CASSSWTGSSYNEQFF
TRBV7-9	TRBJ2-5	TRBD1	-	TGTGCCAGCAGCCTCGGACAGGCCTGGGGAGAGACCCAGTACTTC	CASSLGQAWGETQYF
TRBV2	TRBJ2-2	TRBD2	-	TGTGCCAGCAGGGGGACTAGCGGGAGGACCGGGGAGCTGTTTTTT	CASRGTSGRTGELFF
TRBV5-1	TRBJ1-2	TRBD1	-	TGCGCCAGCAGCTCACAGGGGTCGGGCTATGGCTACACCTTC	CASSSQGSGYGYTF
TRBV30	TRBJ2-4	TRBD2	-	TGTGCCTGGAGACCTAGCGGGAGTTCCAAAAACATTCAGTACTTC	CAWRPSGSSKNIQYF
TRBV4-2	TRBJ2-7	-	-	TGTGCCAGCAGCCGCCCGTACAGGGGCCGGGGGCACGAGCAGTACTTC	CASSRPYRGRGHEQYF
TRBV18	TRBJ1-1	-	-	TGTGCCAGCGAAGGAGTGAACACTGAAGCTTTCTTT	CASEGVNTEAFF
TRBV6-4	TRBJ1-1	-	once	TGTGCCAGCAGGGAGGAGGAGAACACTGAAGCTTTCTTT	CASREEENTEAFF
TRBV6-5	TRBJ2-5	-	-	TGTGCCAGCCCCCCCCGAGGGCCGGGTGAGACCCAGTACTTC	CASPPRGPGETQYF
TRBV5-1	TRBJ2-2	-	-	TGCGCCAGCAGCCAGGCACAGCGGCTTAACACCGGGGAGCTGTTTTTT	CASSQAQRLNTGELFF
TRBV6-1	TRBJ2-7	-	-	TGTGCCAGCGGACACCCAAAACTCTACGAGCAGTACTTC	CASGHPKLYEQYF
TRBV6-6	TRBJ2-2	-	-	TGTGCCAGCAGACTAACTAGTCCCAACACCGGGGAGCTGTTTTTT	CASRLTSPNTGELFF
TRBV4-1	TRBJ2-7	TRBD2	-	TGCGCCAGCAGCCAATTAGCGGGAGAGGGTGAGCAGTACTTC	CASSQLAGEGEQYF
TRBV10-2	TRBJ2-1	TRBD2	few	TGCGCCACCAGCGGGGGGTCCTACAATGAGCAGTTCTTC	CATSGGSYNEQFF
TRBV30	TRBJ1-2	-	-	TGTGCCTGGAGTGCGTCCTATGGCTACACCTTC	CAWSASYGYTF
TRBV25-1	TRBJ2-7	-	-	TGTGCCAGCAGTGTCCCCCCTCTAGCGAGAATCTACGAGCAGTACTTC	CASSVPPLARIYEQYF
TRBV18	TRBJ1-1	-	-	TGTGCCAGCTCACCACCTTTCACTTTGCGGGCTGAAGCTTTCTTT	CASSPPFTLRAEAFF
TRBV5-1	TRBJ2-7	TRBD1	-	TGCGCCAGTAAATCAGGGTCGTCAGGGGGAGTCGAGCAGTACTTC	CASKSGSSGGVEQYF
TRBV11-2	TRBJ1-2	-	few	TGTGCCAGCAGCTTAACTGGGGGCAACTATGGCTACACCTTC	CASSLTGGNYGYTF
TRBV28	TRBJ2-5	TRBD2	-	TGTGCCAGCAGTTTTCCGGGAGGGAGAGAGCAGTACTTC	CASSFPGGREQYF
TRBV4-3	TRBJ2-4	TRBD2	-	TGCGCCAGCAGCCGAGGACTAGACGCTCTAGCCAAAAACATTCAGTACTTC	CASSRGLDALAKNIQYF
TRBV4-3	TRBJ2-7	TRBD2	-	TGCGCCAGCAGCCGAGGGACTAGCGGGGCTTACGAGCAGTACTTC	CASSRGTSGAYEQYF
TRBV13	TRBJ1-1	TRBD1	-	TGTGCCAGCAGCTTACAGGGGGCCACTGAAGCTTTCTTT	CASSLQGATEAFF
TRBV7-9	TRBJ1-1	TRBD1	-	TGTGCCAGCAGCTTACACTTACAGGGGACGGGTGAAGCTTTCTTT	CASSLHLQGTGEAFF
TRBV2	TRBJ1-6	-	-	TGTGCCAGCAGTGATCTAGACCTGACAGGCGGCAATTCACCCCTCCACTTT	CASSDLDLTGGNSPLHF
TRBV4-1	TRBJ2-7	-	-	TGCGCCAGCAGCCAACCCGGTACGTTCTACGAGCAGTACTTC	CASSQPGTFYEQYF
TRBV5-1	TRBJ1-3	TRBD1	few	TGCGCCAGCAGCCTTGATGGACAGGGGGCGGAAAACACCATATATTTT	CASSLDGQGAENTIYF
TRBV11-3	TRBJ2-1	-	few	TGTGCCAGCAGCTTAGGCCGGGCCTACAATGAGCAGTTCTTC	CASSLGRAYNEQFF
TRBV7-9	TRBJ1-2	-	-	TGTGCCAGCAGCCCCCGAACAGGGAACTATGGCTACACCTTC	CASSPRTGNYGYTF